A selection of T cell receptor beta chains follows, all from one sample in a study of regulatory T cells in long-lasting Graves disease. TCRdb used MiXCR to reprocess the multiplex PCR reads, holding one entry per CDR3 protein. The profile shows over 500,000 distinct CDR3 sequences, 15% to 20% of them singletons. These data were also reused for a study on T cells in Graves' hyperthyroidism and ophthalmopathy.

The source was peripheral blood mononuclear cells (PBMCs), collected at new diagnosis, from a patient treated with antithyroid drugs. The receptors derive from a man aged 18 to 29 with Graves disease. Each CDR3 is given with its conserved first and last residue. The order of the fields is J gene, V gene, clone size, D gene, CDR3 protein, CDR3 DNA. A D gene is named only where the DNA matches it firmly. Some rows have no size entry. The others give once, few or many, or a class for an expanded clone.

>TRBJ2-1|TRBV9|NA|NA
CASSVGGSTYNEQFF
TGTGCCAGCAGCGTAGGGGGGAGCACCTACAATGAGCAGTTCTTC
>TRBJ2-4|TRBV7-2|NA|NA
CANSPQFGPSRNIQYF
TGTGCCAACAGCCCCCAGTTTGGACCCTCGCGGAACATTCAGTACTTC
>TRBJ1-2|TRBV2|many|NA
CASSVAGDGYTF
TGTGCCAGCAGTGTAGCTGGGGATGGCTACACCTTC
>TRBJ1-4|TRBV15|few|NA
CATSSGLPELFF
TGTGCCACCAGCAGCGGATTGCCGGAACTGTTTTTT
>TRBJ2-3|TRBV10-3|many|NA
CAISAVQGPDTQYF
TGTGCCATCAGTGCAGTTCAAGGTCCAGATACGCAGTATTTT
>TRBJ1-5|TRBV19|few|NA
CASSPTGALVSYQPQHF
TGTGCCAGTAGTCCTACGGGGGCCCTGGTTTCTTATCAGCCCCAGCATTTT
>TRBJ1-1|TRBV7-6|NA|TRBD1
CASSPGQVNTEAFF
TGTGCCAGCAGCCCGGGACAGGTGAACACTGAAGCTTTCTTT
>TRBJ1-1|TRBV27|NA|NA
CASSWGGARTEAFF
TGTGCCAGCAGTTGGGGGGGGGCGCGAACTGAAGCTTTCTTT
>TRBJ2-6|TRBV9|few|NA
CASSGDWGANVLTF
TGTGCCAGCAGCGGGGATTGGGGGGCCAACGTCCTGACTTTC
>TRBJ2-5|TRBV5-1|NA|TRBD2
CASSWGLAEPNQETQYF
TGCGCCAGCAGCTGGGGACTAGCGGAGCCAAACCAAGAGACCCAGTACTTC
>TRBJ2-7|TRBV19|NA|TRBD1
CASSIDLGTGGYEQYF
TGTGCCAGTAGTATAGATCTGGGGACAGGGGGCTACGAGCAGTACTTC
>TRBJ2-7|TRBV20-1|many|TRBD2
CSARPSGRVEQYF
TGCAGTGCTCGACCTAGCGGGAGGGTTGAGCAGTACTTC
>TRBJ2-3|TRBV7-9|NA|NA
CASSLVPSGPGTDTQYF
TGTGCCAGCAGCTTAGTTCCCAGCGGGCCTGGCACAGATACGCAGTATTTT
>TRBJ2-2|TRBV5-5|NA|NA
CASSLEGVNTGELFF
TGTGCCAGCAGCTTGGAGGGGGTGAACACCGGGGAGCTGTTTTTT
>TRBJ2-1|TRBV11-3|NA|NA
CASSFAAGPYNEQFF
TGTGCCAGCAGCTTTGCGGCGGGACCATACAATGAGCAGTTCTTC
>TRBJ1-1|TRBV20-1|NA|TRBD1
CSAREGNRNDRGGTEAFF
TGCAGTGCTAGAGAAGGAAACAGAAATGACAGGGGCGGCACTGAAGCTTTCTTT
>TRBJ2-7|TRBV27|many|TRBD1
CASSLSYRGQGEQYF
TGTGCCAGCAGTTTATCTTACAGGGGGCAAGGCGAGCAGTACTTC
>TRBJ1-4|TRBV10-3|NA|NA
CAISESTGSDEKLFF
TGTGCCATCAGTGAGTCGACAGGCTCAGATGAAAAACTGTTTTTT
>TRBJ2-5|TRBV5-1|once|TRBD2
CASSVGTSGTQGETQYF
TGCGCCAGCAGCGTCGGGACTAGCGGGACTCAGGGGGAGACCCAGTACTTC
>TRBJ1-2|TRBV19|few|NA
CASSDHRSGYTF
TGTGCCAGTAGTGATCACAGGTCTGGCTACACCTTC
>TRBJ2-7|TRBV19|few|NA
CASTTTEYGPYEQYF
TGTGCCAGTACCACGACTGAATATGGGCCGTACGAGCAGTACTTC
>TRBJ2-2|TRBV15|NA|TRBD1
CATSRMGTVNTGELFF
TGTGCCACCAGCAGAATGGGGACAGTTAACACCGGGGAGCTGTTTTTT
>TRBJ2-2|TRBV28|NA|NA
CASRSFNRENGELFF
TGTGCCAGCAGGAGCTTTAACAGGGAAAACGGGGAGCTGTTTTTT
>TRBJ2-4|TRBV5-5|many|NA
CASNGQAKNIQYF
TGTGCCAGCAACGGCCAAGCCAAAAACATTCAGTACTTC
>TRBJ1-5|TRBV5-5|NA|NA
CASSIQGSDQPQHF
TGTGCCAGCAGCATACAGGGTTCGGATCAGCCCCAGCATTTT
>TRBJ2-7|TRBV19|few|TRBD1
CASSTFDRGVNEQYF
TGTGCCAGTAGTACCTTCGACAGGGGCGTTAACGAGCAGTACTTC
>TRBJ1-5|TRBV3-1|few|NA
CASSSGTRNRPQHF
TGTGCCAGCAGCTCCGGGACACGGAATCGACCCCAGCATTTT
>TRBJ1-5|TRBV2|few|NA
CASKISARGDQPQHF
TGTGCCAGCAAAATTTCCGCCAGGGGCGATCAGCCCCAGCATTTT
>TRBJ1-4|TRBV7-8|many|NA
CASSLATAPTNEKLFF
TGTGCCAGCAGCTTAGCGACAGCCCCAACTAATGAAAAACTGTTTTTT
>TRBJ1-5|TRBV28|NA|NA
CASRYGWNQPQHF
TGTGCCAGCAGATATGGGTGGAATCAGCCCCAGCATTTT
>TRBJ2-7|TRBV7-2|NA|NA
CASSLVAEYYEQYF
TGTGCCAGCAGCTTAGTAGCGGAGTACTACGAGCAGTACTTC
>TRBJ1-1|TRBV5-5|many|NA
CASSLDSDTEAFF
TGTGCCAGCAGCTTGGACAGCGACACTGAAGCTTTCTTT
>TRBJ2-3|TRBV20-1|few|TRBD2
CSAREIASGLAGGPRTDTQYF
TGCAGTGCTAGAGAGATCGCCTCGGGACTAGCGGGAGGGCCCCGCACAGATACGCAGTATTTT
>TRBJ2-3|TRBV20-1|many|NA
CSAFSSSTDTQYF
TGCAGTGCTTTTAGCTCCAGCACAGATACGCAGTATTTT
>TRBJ1-4|TRBV2|many|NA
CASSPHTIGEKLFF
TGTGCCAGCAGCCCTCATACGATAGGGGAAAAACTGTTTTTT
>TRBJ2-1|TRBV3-1|NA|NA
CASSLSFRGGAVAIYNEQFF
TGTGCCAGCAGCCTTAGTTTTCGTGGGGGGGCGGTAGCGATTTACAATGAGCAGTTCTTC
>TRBJ2-3|TRBV18|NA|TRBD2
CASSPAGTSGTSTDTQYF
TGTGCCAGCTCACCGGCTGGGACTAGCGGGACCAGCACAGATACGCAGTATTTT